This T cell receptor (beta chain) was retrieved from a study of metastatic and nonmetastatic thyroid tumors. Nobody among the patients had been given any treatment before thyroid surgery. The CDR3 extends over 15 amino acids. Germline CDR1 is SGDLS and CDR2 is YYNGEE. Trimming shortened V by 0 bases and J by 0 bases, and 8 bases separated the two germline ends. TCRdb re-analyzed the PCR reads through MiXCR. Here the sample spans roughly 12,000 clones, 20% to 25% being singletons. This clone showed up many times. Material for sequencing was adjacent normal tissue. The receptor comes from a female donor with papillary thyroid cancer or a benign thyroid nodule (not recorded which). Some clones in this sample may be carry-over from other donors' samples. The chain links TRBV9 to TRBJ2-3; the D gene is possibly TRBD1 (6 bases). CDR3 coding DNA: TGTGCCAGCAGCGTAGTCAGGGGAAGCACAGATACGCAGTATTTT. Its translation: CASSVVRGSTDTQYF.